This T cell receptor (beta chain) was recorded in a study of PD-1 blockade in classical Hodgkin lymphoma. The table came from immunoSEQ multiplex PCR; TCRdb's copy has only in-frame clones and leaves some out. Among roughly 61,000 clones, approximately 90% were seen once, and the ten largest hold over 9.5%. The patients all showed relapse after autologous stem cell transplantation, while their brentuximab vedotin exposure varied. The length of the CDR3 is 13 residues. Germline assignment: CDR1 ENHRY and CDR2 SYGVKD. Trimming removed 4 bases from V and 5 bases from J, with 11 bases in between. This TCR derives from a human donor with classical Hodgkin lymphoma. V gene TRBV10-3 combines with J gene TRBJ1-1; weak D call: TRBD1 (5 bases). Sequences were derived from peripheral blood mononuclear cells (PBMCs), sampled before the second cycle of nivolumab. CDR3 protein: CAISVWGTTEAFF. In DNA, the CDR3 is TGTGCCATCAGTGTATGGGGCACGACTGAAGCTTTCTTT.